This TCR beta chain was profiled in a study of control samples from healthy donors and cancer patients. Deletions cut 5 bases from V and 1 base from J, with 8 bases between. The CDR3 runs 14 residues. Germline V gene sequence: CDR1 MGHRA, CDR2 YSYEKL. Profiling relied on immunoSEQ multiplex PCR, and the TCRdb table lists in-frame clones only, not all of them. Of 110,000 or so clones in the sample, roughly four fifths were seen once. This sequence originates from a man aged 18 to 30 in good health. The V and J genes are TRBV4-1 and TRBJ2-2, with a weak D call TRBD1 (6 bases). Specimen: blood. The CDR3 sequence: CASSSGQNTGELFF. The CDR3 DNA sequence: TGCGCCAGCAGCTCGGGACAGAACACCGGGGAGCTGTTTTTT.